One and the same sample provided the 10 T cell receptor beta chains below, sequenced in a study of T cell repertoires in cytomegalovirus infection. From the reads, TCRdb called clonotypes with MiXCR, one entry per CDR3 protein. The sample contains roughly 310,000 distinct CDR3 sequences, around 29% of which appear only once. Antigen specificity for these receptors is unknown. The source material was cultured PBMCs, sampled from culture after CMV antigen stimulation. These receptors all stem from a human donor in good health (CMV status not recorded). Some clones in this sample may be carry-over from other donors' samples.

The chain recombines TRBV27 with TRBJ2-7, with 8 bases identical to TRBD2. V shed 7 bases, J shed 0 bases, and the junction held 8 bases outside the gene matches. CDR1 is MNHEY and CDR2 is SMNVEV in the germline V gene (reference sequence). The CDR3 is made up of 15 amino acids. CDR3 sequence reads: CASKNSGTLSYEQYF. In nucleotides, the CDR3 is TGTGCCAGCAAGAATAGCGGGACCCTCTCCTACGAGCAGTACTTC.

This clonotype was seen only a few times. The chain joins TRBV7-9 to TRBJ1-1; D possibly corresponds to TRBD1 (6 bases). The V end lost 7 bases, the J end lost 5 bases, and 23 bases lay between the germline ends. The CDR3 has 16 amino acids. The V gene's germline CDR1 is SEHNR and CDR2 FQNEAQ (reference sequence). This CDR3 reads CASTSDSDPPWTEAFF. The CDR3, as DNA: TGTGCCAGCACCTCGGACAGTGATCCCCCGTGGACTGAAGCTTTCTTT.

The chain links TRBV7-9 to TRBJ2-1, with 10 bases lining up with TRBD2. Unmatched junction bases numbered 7, after V lost 4 bases and J lost 4 bases. In germline, CDR1 is SEHNR, CDR2 FQNEAQ (reference sequence). The CDR3 is 16 residues long. CDR3 DNA: TGTGCCAGCAGCTCCCCTACTAGCGGGGATTACAATGAGCAGTTCTTC. Protein: CASSSPTSGDYNEQFF.

CDR3 amino acids: CASSYSRLAGAPGNIQYF. As DNA, the CDR3 is TGTGCCAGCAGTTACTCGAGGCTAGCGGGAGCCCCGGGTAACATTCAGTACTTC. The rearrangement uses TRBV6-6 and TRBJ2-4, with TRBD2 matching over 10 bases. Trimming took 0 bases from V and 7 from J; bases not matched to a gene: 12. The CDR3 has 18 residues. CDR1 MNHNY and CDR2 SVGAGI come from the germline V gene (reference sequence).

The chain uses TRBV25-1 and TRBJ2-7; 9 nucleotides match TRBD2. Looked up from germline, CDR1 is MGHDK and CDR2 is SYGVNS. This CDR3 is built from 16 residues. The V and J ends lost 3 bases and 2 bases, in that order; junction bases with no gene match: 8. Here the CDR3 DNA reads TGTGCCAGCAGTGAGCTCCTAGCGGGATACGCCTACGAGCAGTACTTC. Translated: CASSELLAGYAYEQYF.

This clonotype was seen a handful of times. V gene TRBV7-3 combines with J gene TRBJ2-3; a weak D match, TRBD2 (7 bases). This CDR3 has 17 amino acids. Trimming took 5 bases from V and 0 from J, leaving 18 bases between them. Germline assignment: CDR1 SGHTA and CDR2 FQGTGA. DNA of the CDR3: TGTGCCAGCAGCCCCATTGGGGGGGCGGGGAGCACAGATACGCAGTATTTT. It yields the protein CASSPIGGAGSTDTQYF.

This clonotype was observed at least ten times. The gene calls are TRBV6-6 and TRBJ2-2; D gene ambiguous. The V gene lost 1 base and the J gene lost 2 bases, with 2 bases spanning the gap. CDR1 and CDR2 from the germline V gene are MNHNY and SVGAGI (reference sequence). CDR3 length: 13 residues. CDR3 sequence (DNA): TGTGCCAGCAGTTACTTAAACACCGGGGAGCTGTTTTTT. Translating it yields CASSYLNTGELFF.

The V gene is TRBV11-2, the J gene TRBJ1-5, with unresolved D. Trimming removed 4 bases from V and 7 bases from J, with 17 bases in between. The CDR3 loop spans 15 amino acids. In germline, CDR1 is SGHAT, CDR2 FQNNGV. CDR3 coding DNA: TGTGCCAGCAGCTCCGGTCCTCCTTTTCAGCAGCCCCAGCATTTT. This translates into CASSSGPPFQQPQHF.

The chain is built from TRBV6-1 and TRBJ1-5, with D maybe TRBD1 (6 bases). The CDR3 has 13 amino acids. Germline lookup yields CDR1 MNHNS and CDR2 SASEGT. The germline V and J ends were trimmed by 3 bases and 7 bases, with 10 bases remaining between them. The CDR3 region is CASSERGTQPQHF. CDR3 nucleotide sequence: TGTGCCAGCAGTGAGAGGGGGACCCAGCCCCAGCATTTT.

This rearrangement joins TRBV19 to TRBJ1-5; 7 nucleotides agree with TRBD1. The CDR3 runs to 19 residues. V trimming: 0 bases; J trimming: 0 bases; junction bases outside the gene matches: 11. Germline CDR1 is LNHDA and CDR2 is SQIVND (reference sequence). The CDR3 loop is CASSIEGTAELYSNQPQHF. The CDR3 DNA reads as TGTGCCAGTAGTATAGAAGGGACAGCCGAGCTTTATAGCAATCAGCCCCAGCATTTT.